The present entry profiles one TCR beta chain with its context. Its antigen is unidentified. Generated by immunoSEQ multiplex PCR, the TCRdb table keeps only in-frame clones and is missing some. The data contain about 100,000 clones, 91% of them singletons. This record comes from a study of T cell responses to AZD1222 COVID-19 vaccine. Study-wide points: Just a handful of people given AZD1222 tested seropositive at baseline.

The receptor comes from an adult who received the AZD1222 COVID-19 vaccine. Sample: peripheral blood, taken 28 days after the second AZD1222 dose.

The CDR3 DNA reads as TGTGCCAGCAGCTTGGTGCGGGCAGGGGGATCTGGCTACACCTTC. Translation: CASSLVRAGGSGYTF. V and J are TRBV5-4 and TRBJ1-2; 7 bases fit TRBD1. Germline CDR1 SGHNT, CDR2 YYREEE (reference sequence). This CDR3 spans 15 amino acids. The junction had 9 bases not matched to a gene; V was cut back by 0 bases and J by 7 bases.